A single sample gave rise to the 19 T cell receptor beta chains below, sequenced in a study of tumor-infiltrating lymphocytes in primary liver carcinoma. Germline DNA was also extracted, and blood RNA was taken from unsorted whole blood. Total RNA (roughly 530 ng) served as template for TCR beta cDNA synthesis primed by a constant-region primer. Three nested multiplex PCR rounds of slightly modified ARM-PCR generated TCR beta libraries. A C-beta reverse primer and TRBV1-TRBV30 forward primers served in each of the first two PCR rounds, at about 9 cycles apiece. TCRdb processed the multiplex PCR reads anew with MiXCR; each CDR3 protein has one entry. The profile shows approximately 330,000 distinct CDR3 sequences, less than 65% of them singletons. Sequencing was done on a sample of peripheral blood. These TCRs come from a man aged 35 to 55 with primary liver carcinoma and hepatitis B virus infection.

The chain joins TRBV11-2 to TRBJ2-5, with D uncertain. This CDR3 is built from 15 residues. V lost 2 bases to trimming and J lost 5 bases, with 15 bases between them. Germline V gene data show CDR1 as SGHAT and CDR2 as FQNNGV. CDR3 region: CASSLYQSDGETQYF. The CDR3 coding sequence is TGTGCCAGCAGCTTATATCAGTCGGACGGGGAGACCCAGTACTTC.

Comments on this clonotype: This may come from a read error, since a much larger clone is one base off. The conserved final phenylalanine or tryptophan is absent from the CDR3, which likely points to a read error. As DNA, the CDR3 is TGCAGCGTGAACAGGGGCGAGACCCAGTACATC. Translating gives CSVNRGETQYI. This chain joins TRBV29-1 and TRBJ2-5; 7 bases agree with TRBD1. V gave up 6 bases and J gave up 5 bases; unmatched junction bases: 3. Per the germline V gene, CDR1 is SQVTM and CDR2 is ANQGSEA. The CDR3 consists of 11 residues.

The genes are TRBV7-9 and TRBJ2-7; D remains unclear. Trimming shortened V by 1 base and J by 2 bases, and 9 bases separated the two germline ends. Germline-derived CDR1 and CDR2 are SEHNR and FQNEAQ (reference sequence). This CDR3 is built from 14 residues. The CDR3 DNA reads TGTGCCAGCAGCTTAGGAGGCATTACCTACGAGCAGTACTTC. The encoded protein is CASSLGGITYEQYF. The full variable domain, completed using reference TRBV7-9 and TRBJ2-7, is DTGVSQNPRHKITKRGQNVTFRCDPISEHNRLYWYRQTLGQGPEFLTYFQNEAQLEKSRLLSDRFSAERPKGSFSTLEIQRTEQGDSAMYLCASSLGGITYEQYFGPGTRLTVT.

The gene calls are TRBV7-8 and TRBJ2-1, with unresolved D. Germline assignment: CDR1 SGHVS and CDR2 FQNEAQ. V lost 4 bases and J lost 15, with 13 bases in between. The CDR3 has 11 amino acids. The CDR3 nucleotides are TGTGCCAGCAGCTCCTCCGGGCGGCCGTTCTTC. It translates to CASSSSGRPFF.

A remark on this clonotype: Because the CDR3 is missing its conserved closing phenylalanine or tryptophan, this is likely a read error. Because the CDR3's place on the DNA is in doubt, the DNA is left out and the CDR3 is given as listed by TCRdb. The chain has TRBV7-8 and TRBJ2-1; the table's D gene call, TRBD1, was not cross checked with the DNA. The CDR3 is made up of 13 amino acids, end residues included. Germline assignment: CDR1 SGHVS and CDR2 FQNEAQ. The CDR3 sequence: CASSIRAHNEHFY.

This clonotype was recorded a few times. A much larger clonotype is one base distant, so this may be a read error. V and J are TRBV4-1 and TRBJ2-3; 7 positions match TRBD2. Germline V gene lookup returns CDR1 MGHRA and CDR2 YSYEKL. This CDR3 region has 14 residues. In nucleotides, the CDR3 is TGCGCCAGCAGCCGGCGAAAGGCGGGAGATACGCAGTGTTTT. Encoded protein: CASSRRKAGDTQCF.

This clonotype showed up many times. This sequence joins TRBV12-3 or TRBV12-4 and TRBJ2-7; the D gene is possibly TRBD2 (5 bases). This CDR3 contains 11 residues. V was clipped by 3 bases and J by 7 bases, with 7 bases between them. CDR3: CASSFWREQYF. CDR3 bases: TGTGCCAGCAGTTTTTGGAGGGAGCAGTACTTC.

This clonotype was counted at least ten times. The rearrangement uses TRBV10-2 and TRBJ2-2; no clear D. CDR1 WSHSY and CDR2 SAAADI come from the germline V gene. This CDR3 has 14 amino acids. The V gene lost 5 bases and the J gene lost 5 bases, with 12 bases spanning the gap. The CDR3 loop is CASSYLQGTGELFF. The CDR3, as DNA: TGCGCCAGCAGTTACCTACAAGGGACCGGGGAGCTGTTTTTT.

This clonotype was counted ten times or more. This chain links TRBV10-3 with TRBJ2-2; TRBD1 matches at 11 bases. CDR1 and CDR2 from the germline V gene are ENHRY and SYGVKD. There are 17 residues in the CDR3. Losses at the gene ends were 6 bases for V and 6 bases for J; bases not matched to a gene: 12. This CDR3 is CAISRDRGVFSPGELFF. CDR3 DNA sequence: TGTGCCATCAGCCGGGACAGGGGGGTCTTCTCTCCCGGGGAGCTGTTTTTT.

Details on this clonotype: The junction and the germline gene differ at one end; a read error may be behind it. V is TRBV11-2 and J is TRBJ2-7; 8 bases are a match to TRBD2. Germline loops: CDR1 SGHAT, CDR2 FQNNGV. This CDR3 spans 17 amino acids. DNA of the CDR3: TGTGCCAGCAGCTTGAAGGATCCGGGGGGGAACTCCTACGACCAGTACTTC. This sequence encodes CASSLKDPGGNSYDQYF.

The CDR3 reads CASSLGGRTVAGYF. DNA for the CDR3: TGTGCCAGCAGCCTTGGGGGGAGAACGGTTGCAGGTTATTTT. The J gene is TRBJ2-3, the V gene TRBV5-5; a possible D gene is TRBD2 (6 bases). The germline V gene encodes CDR1 SGHKS and CDR2 YYEKEE (reference sequence). CDR3 size: 14 residues. V shed 4 bases and J shed 15 bases, with 24 bases lying between them.

This clonotype was recorded once. A clone one base away is much larger, so this may be a read error. The J gene is TRBJ2-7, the V gene TRBV12-3 or TRBV12-4; 7 bases align to TRBD1. The CDR3 consists of 12 residues. After removal of 4 bases from V and 6 bases from J, the junction contained 3 bases not matched to a gene. CDR3 amino acids: CASSYRGFEQYF. The CDR3 region has the DNA TGTGCCAGCAGTTACAGGGGCTTCGAGCAGTACTTC.

A remark on this clonotype: A much bigger clone sits one base away, suggesting this may be a read error. V usage is TRBV10-3 and J usage is TRBJ2-7, with a tentative D call TRBD1 (6 bases). Trimming removed 11 bases at V and 7 bases at J, with 21 bases between. The germline CDR1 and CDR2 sequences are ENHRY and SYGVKD. The CDR3 has 13 amino acids. The CDR3 reads CAARGDFPEEQYF. CDR3 nucleotides: TGTGCCGCCAGGGGTGACTTCCCGGAGGAGCAGTACTTC.

This chain connects TRBV4-2 to TRBJ2-3; weak D call: TRBD1 (5 bases). V was pared by 0 bases and J by 4 bases, with 23 bases between. Looked up from germline, CDR1 is LGHNA and CDR2 is YNFKEQ. CDR3 length: 19 amino acids. CDR3 region: CASSQDSFVRYRGSDTQYF. DNA for the CDR3: TGTGCCAGCAGCCAAGATTCATTCGTGAGGTATAGGGGTTCAGATACGCAGTATTTT.

Notes on this clonotype: The junction does not match germline at one end; this may be a read error. CDR3 protein: CAINLGAFYEEYF. The CDR3 coding sequence is TGTGCCATCAACCTGGGGGCATTCTACGAGGAGTACTTC. The V call is TRBV10-3, the J call TRBJ2-7; TRBD1 might be the D (6 bases). Germline V gives CDR1 ENHRY, CDR2 SYGVKD. The CDR3 spans 13 residues.

This clonotype was seen many times. The gene calls are TRBV29-1 and TRBJ2-7, with 9 bases that match TRBD1. V gave up 8 bases and J gave up 0 bases; unmatched junction bases: 8. Per germline, CDR1 SQVTM and CDR2 ANQGSEA. The CDR3 consists of 14 residues. In DNA form, the CDR3 reads TGCAGCTCTACAGGGGGCGCGGGCTCCTACGAGCAGTACTTC. Its translation: CSSTGGAGSYEQYF.

Comment on this clonotype: This CDR3 fails to terminate in the conserved phenylalanine or tryptophan, so it likely reflects a read error. The chain links TRBV11-2 to TRBJ2-7; 8 positions match TRBD1. This CDR3 spans 14 amino acids. In germline, CDR1 is SGHAT, CDR2 FQNNGV. V gave up 0 bases and J gave up 4 bases; unmatched junction bases: 2. The CDR3 region has the DNA TGTGCCAGCAGCTTAGACAGGGGGCAATACGAGCAGTACTTA. Translated, it gives CASSLDRGQYEQYL.

This clonotype was counted many times. This rearrangement joins TRBV12-3 or TRBV12-4 to TRBJ1-6, with D perhaps matching TRBD1 (6 bases). The CDR3 loop spans 15 amino acids. Trimming took 1 base from V and 5 from J, leaving 9 bases between them. In DNA form, the CDR3 reads TGTGCCAGCAGTTTAGATAACAGGGATAATTCACCCCTCCACTTT. This encodes CASSLDNRDNSPLHF.

In this sample, this clonotype turned up a few times. The chain uses TRBV5-6 and TRBJ2-7; TRBD1 is a possible D gene (6 bases). The CDR3 loop spans 13 amino acids. V was trimmed by 3 bases and J by 6 bases, leaving 13 bases between them. Germline V gene data show CDR1 as SGHDT and CDR2 as YYEEEE. CDR3 bases: TGTGCCAGCAGCTCCGACAGGCTGAGCGAGCAGTACTTC. Translated, it gives CASSSDRLSEQYF. The full variable domain, completed using reference TRBV5-6 and TRBJ2-7, is DAGVTQSPTHLIKTRGQQVTLRCSPKSGHDTVSWYQQALGQGPQFIFQYYEEEERQRGNFPDRFSGHQFPNYSSELNVNALLLGDSALYLCASSSDRLSEQYFGPGTRLTVT.